The rows below give T cell receptor beta chains drawn from one sample of a study of molecular identifiers for immune sequencing clone quantification. Each CDR3 protein gets one entry after TCRdb re-called the PCR reads with MiXCR. The data show hundreds of thousands of distinct CDR3 sequences, about 20% seen once. Sequenced: naive CD8+ T cells from blood, with Jurkat cell RNA spiked in. The receptors shown here come from a human donor in good health. Some libraries in this study had Jurkat cell RNA spiked in. The CDR3 runs from the conserved cysteine through the conserved F or W. D genes are given only for firm matches. Some rows have no size entry. The others give once, few or many, or a class for an expanded clone.

v_gene	d_gene	j_gene	abundance	CDR3aa	CDR3nt
TRBV7-2	.	TRBJ2-2	many	CASSLGRAWITGELFF	TGTGCCAGCAGCTTAGGGAGGGCTTGGATCACCGGGGAGCTGTTTTTT
TRBV9	.	TRBJ1-2	.	CASSVGDTNYGYTF	TGTGCCAGCAGCGTAGGGGATACTAACTATGGCTACACCTTC
TRBV5-8	TRBD1	TRBJ2-3	many	CASGGQGADTQYF	TGTGCCAGCGGCGGACAGGGGGCAGATACGCAGTATTTT
TRBV6-2/TRBV6-3	.	TRBJ2-7	few	CASSPEDSVSYEQYF	TGTGCCAGCAGTCCTGAGGACAGCGTCTCCTACGAGCAGTACTTC
TRBV13	TRBD1	TRBJ2-7	many	CASSSTGTGWFEQYF	TGTGCCAGCAGCTCGACCGGGACAGGCTGGTTCGAGCAGTACTTC
TRBV19	.	TRBJ2-2	.	CASIREANTGELFF	TGTGCCAGTATTAGAGAGGCTAACACCGGGGAGCTGTTTTTT
TRBV20-1	TRBD1	TRBJ2-6	many	CSVRGQGPEGANVLTF	TGCAGTGTTAGGGGACAGGGGCCGGAAGGGGCCAACGTCCTGACTTTC
TRBV4-3	TRBD1	TRBJ2-7	many	CASSQDHSGQGYEQYF	TGCGCCAGCAGCCAAGATCATAGTGGACAGGGCTACGAGCAGTACTTC
TRBV27	TRBD2	TRBJ2-3	few	CASSLLAGASTDTQYF	TGTGCCAGCAGTTTACTAGCGGGAGCGAGCACAGATACGCAGTATTTT
TRBV9	TRBD1	TRBJ1-5	many	CASSVEEPGQGASQPQHF	TGTGCCAGCAGCGTAGAAGAACCGGGACAGGGGGCTTCTCAGCCCCAGCATTTT
TRBV18	.	TRBJ1-5	.	CASSVANRPQHF	TGTGCCAGCTCCGTCGCTAATCGGCCCCAGCATTTT
TRBV5-1	.	TRBJ1-1	.	CASSAGGPTLDEAFF	TGCGCCAGCAGCGCAGGCGGCCCCACCCTCGATGAAGCTTTCTTT
TRBV6-2/TRBV6-3	TRBD1	TRBJ1-5	many	CASSPLGQFNQPQHF	TGTGCCAGCAGTCCCCTGGGACAGTTCAATCAGCCCCAGCATTTT
TRBV7-9	TRBD1	TRBJ2-7	.	CASSLGQTPYEQYF	TGTGCCAGCAGCTTGGGACAGACCCCCTACGAGCAGTACTTC
TRBV18	.	TRBJ2-7	many	CASSPPGYPYEQYF	TGTGCCAGCTCACCACCTGGGTACCCCTACGAGCAGTACTTC
TRBV20-1	.	TRBJ2-7	many	CSATIDRAYEQYF	TGCAGTGCTACAATCGACAGAGCCTACGAGCAGTACTTC
TRBV20-1	.	TRBJ2-7	few	CSARPYRATYEQYF	TGCAGTGCTAGACCCTACAGAGCCACCTACGAGCAGTACTTC
TRBV2	.	TRBJ1-5	.	CASSERRGAYQPQHF	TGTGCCAGCAGTGAAAGACGGGGGGCCTATCAGCCCCAGCATTTT
TRBV3-1	TRBD1	TRBJ2-7	.	CTSNSPGTGVYEQYF	TGTACCAGCAACTCCCCCGGGACAGGGGTCTACGAGCAGTACTTC
TRBV6-2/TRBV6-3	.	TRBJ2-1	few	CASSIWADNNEQFF	TGTGCCAGCAGCATCTGGGCAGATAACAATGAGCAGTTCTTC
TRBV12-3/TRBV12-4	.	TRBJ1-1	many	CASSFRSSEAFF	TGTGCCAGCAGTTTTAGGTCGTCCGAAGCTTTCTTT
TRBV27	TRBD2	TRBJ2-2	many	CASSPLAGSTGELFF	TGTGCCAGCAGTCCCCTAGCGGGGAGCACCGGGGAGCTGTTTTTT
TRBV9	.	TRBJ2-7	few	CAGSVGSMGYEQYF	TGTGCCGGCAGCGTAGGGTCCATGGGTTACGAGCAGTACTTC
TRBV4-3	.	TRBJ2-7	many	CASSSGPYYEQYF	TGCGCCAGCAGCTCGGGACCTTACTACGAGCAGTACTTC
TRBV5-3	.	TRBJ2-7	few	CASSLDSHRVEQYF	TGTGCCAGCAGCTTGGACTCTCATAGGGTCGAGCAGTACTTC
TRBV7-8	.	TRBJ2-7	.	CASSLRMRYEQYF	TGTGCCAGCAGCCTACGCATGCGGTACGAGCAGTACTTC
TRBV6-2/TRBV6-3	TRBD2	TRBJ2-3	many	CASRTPGLASADTQYF	TGTGCCAGCAGGACTCCGGGACTAGCGTCGGCAGATACGCAGTATTTT
TRBV5-1	.	TRBJ2-2	many	CASRLEENTGELFF	TGCGCCAGCAGGTTGGAGGAGAACACCGGGGAGCTGTTTTTT
TRBV27	TRBD1	TRBJ1-6	.	CASSLGQGLNSPLHF	TGTGCCAGCAGTTTGGGACAGGGTTTGAATTCACCCCTCCACTTT
TRBV6-2/TRBV6-3	TRBD1	TRBJ2-7	.	CASSYPTGDPSEQYF	TGTGCCAGCAGTTACCCCACAGGGGACCCTTCCGAGCAGTACTTC
TRBV11-2	.	TRBJ2-7	.	CASNIGPSGSSYEQYF	TGTGCCAGCAACATCGGGCCGTCCGGAAGCTCCTACGAGCAGTACTTC
TRBV10-2	.	TRBJ2-7	many	CASSEPDASYEQYF	TGCGCCAGCAGTGAGCCGGATGCCTCCTACGAGCAGTACTTC
TRBV28	.	TRBJ1-1	many	CASSLFQTAGEAFF	TGTGCCAGCAGTTTATTTCAAACAGCCGGTGAAGCTTTCTTT
TRBV30	.	TRBJ1-3	.	CAWESSSGNTIHF	TGTGCCTGGGAATCGAGCTCTGGAAACACCATACATTTT
TRBV27	.	TRBJ2-1	.	CASNPVGPSPANEQFF	TGTGCCAGCAACCCCGTAGGCCCTAGTCCCGCCAATGAGCAGTTCTTC
TRBV10-3	TRBD2	TRBJ2-7	many	CAISGLAGPGYEQYF	TGTGCCATCAGTGGTCTAGCGGGACCGGGCTACGAGCAGTACTTC
TRBV9	.	TRBJ2-2	many	CASSVGGSNTGELFF	TGTGCCAGCAGCGTAGGTGGGTCGAACACCGGGGAGCTGTTTTTT
TRBV19	.	TRBJ2-7	many	CASAGATYEQYF	TGTGCCAGTGCCGGGGCTACCTACGAGCAGTACTTC
TRBV27	TRBD1	TRBJ2-3	many	CASSLWGTGGPDTQYF	TGTGCCAGCAGTTTATGGGGGACAGGGGGCCCAGATACGCAGTATTTT
TRBV28	.	TRBJ2-3	.	CASSLLSEGRSWARPDTQYF	TGTGCCAGCAGTTTATTATCGGAGGGTCGGTCGTGGGCCCGCCCAGATACGCAGTATTTT
TRBV19	.	TRBJ1-5	many	CASSILGHNQPQHF	TGTGCCAGTAGTATTTTGGGTCACAATCAGCCCCAGCATTTT
TRBV5-1	.	TRBJ1-2	few	CASSYDGGYTF	TGCGCCAGCAGCTACGATGGGGGCTACACCTTC
TRBV19	.	TRBJ2-7	.	CASTPGTNSYEQYF	TGTGCCAGTACTCCCGGGACGAACTCCTACGAGCAGTACTTC
TRBV2	.	TRBJ2-7	.	CARQTERTYEQYF	TGTGCCAGGCAGACGGAGAGGACCTACGAGCAGTACTTC
TRBV29-1	TRBD1	TRBJ1-2	many	CSARPDRLGRNSFSGYTF	TGCAGCGCCCGCCCGGACAGGCTAGGACGTAATTCATTTTCGGGCTACACCTTC
TRBV14	TRBD1	TRBJ2-7	few	CASSPSSGTGIEQYF	TGTGCCAGCAGCCCCTCCTCCGGGACAGGGATTGAGCAGTACTTC
TRBV7-9	TRBD2	TRBJ2-1	.	CASRTGGGPHPNEQFF	TGTGCCAGCAGAACGGGGGGGGGGCCTCACCCCAATGAGCAGTTCTTC
TRBV9	.	TRBJ2-3	many	CASRGATDTQYF	TGTGCCAGCCGGGGGGCAACAGATACGCAGTATTTT
TRBV28	.	TRBJ2-1	many	CASSPGHPEQFF	TGTGCCAGCAGTCCGGGACACCCCGAGCAGTTCTTC
TRBV2	TRBD2	TRBJ2-3	many	CASSGTLASWTDTQYF	TGTGCCAGCAGTGGAACACTAGCGTCTTGGACAGATACGCAGTATTTT